This T cell receptor beta chain was found in a study of CD8+CD57+ T cells in acquired aplastic anemia. In patients chosen for sequencing, flow cytometry had shown CD8+CD57+ cell expansion. Germline-derived CDR1 and CDR2 are SGHAT and FQDESV (reference sequence). The CDR3 has 16 residues. Between the trimmed V and J ends, which lost 6 bases and 0 bases, there was a span of 16 bases. Genomic DNA constituted the template upon which TCR beta VDJ and CDR3 profiling was performed. Via MiXCR, TCRdb re-called the reads, giving one row per CDR3 protein. The table lists roughly 80,000 distinct CDR3 sequences, about three quarters of them singletons.

This receptor was identified in a human donor with aplastic anemia. The specimen sequenced was sorted CD4+, CD8+, or CD8+CD57+ T cells (not recorded which) from PBMCs. This chain links TRBV11-1 with TRBJ2-3; D perhaps matches TRBD1 (5 bases). Written as DNA, the CDR3 is TGTGCCAGCAGATATCGTAGGGGAACTAGCACAGATACGCAGTATTTT. Protein: CASRYRRGTSTDTQYF.